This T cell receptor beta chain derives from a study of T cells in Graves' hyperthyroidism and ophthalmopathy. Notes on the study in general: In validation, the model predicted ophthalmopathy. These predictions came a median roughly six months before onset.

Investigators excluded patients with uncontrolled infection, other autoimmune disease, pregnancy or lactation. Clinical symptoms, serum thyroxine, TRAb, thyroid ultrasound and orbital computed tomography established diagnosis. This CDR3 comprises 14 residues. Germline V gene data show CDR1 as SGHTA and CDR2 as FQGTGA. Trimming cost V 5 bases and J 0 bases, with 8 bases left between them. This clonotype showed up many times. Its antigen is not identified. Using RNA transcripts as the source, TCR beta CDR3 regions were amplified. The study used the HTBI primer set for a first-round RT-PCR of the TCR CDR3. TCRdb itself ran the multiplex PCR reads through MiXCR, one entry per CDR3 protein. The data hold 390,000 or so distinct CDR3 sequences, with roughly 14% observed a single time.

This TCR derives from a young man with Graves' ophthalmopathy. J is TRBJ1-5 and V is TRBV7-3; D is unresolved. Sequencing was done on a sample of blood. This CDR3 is CASSLTASNQPQHF. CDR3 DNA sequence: TGTGCCAGCAGCCTCACTGCTAGCAATCAGCCCCAGCATTTT. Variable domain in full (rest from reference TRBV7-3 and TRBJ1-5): GAGVSQTPSNKVTEKGKYVELRCDPISGHTALYWYRQSLGQGPEFLIYFQGTGAADDSGLPNDRFFAVRPEGSVSTLKIQRTERGDSAVYLCASSLTASNQPQHFGDGTRLSIL.